The 10 T cell receptor beta chains reported below all come from one sample, sequenced in a study of regulatory T cells in long-lasting Graves disease. Described time point: persistent/refractory GD, antithyroid drugs over 5 years with positive TRAb. Generation of the TCR library employed RNA extracted from PBMCs. For TCR beta, libraries came from iRepertoire HTBI primers and Arm-PCR of CDR3 regions. TCRdb re-analysed the multiplex PCR reads in MiXCR, keeping a single row per CDR3 protein. This sample has 350,000 to 500,000 distinct CDR3 sequences, with roughly 23% found just once. Sequenced material: peripheral blood mononuclear cells (PBMCs), taken when the disease was refractory, from a patient treated with antithyroid drugs. These receptor sequences come from a female donor with Graves disease.

This clonotype has a count of ten or more. The chain joins TRBV19 to TRBJ2-5, with D perhaps TRBD2 (5 bases). CDR3 length: 15 residues. The V gene lost 0 bases and the J gene lost 0 bases, with 8 bases spanning the gap. Germline V gene sequence: CDR1 LNHDA, CDR2 SQIVND (reference sequence). The CDR3, as DNA: TGTGCCAGTAGTATAGAAGCGGACTACCAAGAGACCCAGTACTTC. Protein: CASSIEADYQETQYF.

This clonotype came up a few times. The rearrangement links TRBV11-2 to TRBJ2-2; TRBD2 might be the D (6 bases). The CDR3 loop spans 14 amino acids. V lost 7 bases and J lost 4, with 13 bases in between. The V gene's germline CDR1 is SGHAT and CDR2 FQNNGV. CDR3 sequence: CASNSGLPTGELFF. Here the CDR3 DNA reads TGTGCCAGCAACTCGGGACTCCCCACCGGGGAGCTGTTTTTT.

This clonotype has at least ten counts. This chain joins TRBV7-2 and TRBJ2-5; 8 nucleotides align to TRBD1. The CDR3 spans 14 residues. The V segment lost 6 bases and the J segment 4 bases; nucleotides outside the gene matches: 7. Germline loops: CDR1 SGHTA, CDR2 FQGNSA. CDR3 in amino acids: CASSRQGRSETQYF. CDR3 in DNA: TGTGCCAGCAGTCGACAGGGGAGGTCAGAGACCCAGTACTTC.

The J gene is TRBJ2-7, the V gene TRBV2; D is possibly TRBD1 (6 bases). Germline CDR1 and CDR2: SNHLY and FYNNEI. Trimming took off 3 bases at V and 2 bases at J, with 11 bases between the two ends. The CDR3 loop spans 14 amino acids. CDR3 in DNA: TGTGCCAGCAGTGAGGACAGTATTACCTACGAGCAGTACTTC. Protein: CASSEDSITYEQYF.

There are many counts of this clonotype. J is TRBJ2-7 and V is TRBV28; D may be TRBD2 (6 bases). CDR3 length: 14 amino acids. V was clipped by 6 bases and J by 1 base, with 13 bases between them. The V gene's germline CDR1 is MDHEN and CDR2 SYDVKM. The CDR3 reads CASSLVGTSYEQYF. CDR3 DNA sequence: TGTGCCAGCAGCTTAGTTGGGACTTCCTACGAGCAGTACTTC.

This clonotype was seen ten or more times. The rearrangement joins TRBV27 to TRBJ2-1; 10 bases fit TRBD2. This CDR3 is built from 15 residues. Trimming removed 6 bases from V and 3 bases from J; junction bases left unmatched: 5. Per germline, CDR1 MNHEY and CDR2 SMNVEV (reference sequence). CDR3 nucleotides: TGTGCCAGCAGACTCGGGACTAGCGTCTACAATGAGCAGTTCTTC. Its translation: CASRLGTSVYNEQFF.

The genes are TRBV20-1 and TRBJ1-1; D is uncertain. The CDR3 covers 14 residues. Germline V CDR1 and CDR2: DFQATT, SNEGSKA (reference sequence). V gave up 1 base and J gave up 10 bases, with 19 bases separating them. This CDR3 is CSARVGEVGWRAFF. The CDR3 nucleotides are TGCAGTGCTAGAGTTGGGGAGGTGGGGTGGAGAGCTTTCTTT.

The chain employs TRBV20-1 and TRBJ2-2; TRBD2 matches 10 bases. V shed 5 bases, J shed 1 base, and the junction held 10 bases outside the gene matches. Per the germline V gene, CDR1 is DFQATT and CDR2 is SNEGSKA (reference sequence). The CDR3 contains 17 residues. This CDR3 reads CSAPPSGTSVNTGELFF. The CDR3 DNA reads as TGCAGTGCTCCTCCCTCCGGGACTAGCGTGAACACCGGGGAGCTGTTTTTT.

Many counts were recorded for this clonotype. At one boundary the junction diverges from the germline segment, which might be a read error. CDR3: CASSPNHTIF. CDR3 sequence (DNA): TGTGCCAGCAGCCCGAATCACACGATCTTC. The V call is TRBV7-9, the J call TRBJ2-7; no reliable D call. CDR1 is SEHNR, CDR2 FQNEAQ, per germline (reference sequence). The CDR3 is made up of 10 amino acids.

This clonotype was seen at least ten times. This chain joins TRBV7-2 and TRBJ2-5; D remains unclear. Germline CDR1 reads SGHTA; CDR2 reads FQGNSA. Trimming removed 5 bases at V and 7 bases at J, with 17 bases between. The CDR3 extends over 14 amino acids. This CDR3 reads CASSPRPQAGTQYF. DNA of the CDR3: TGTGCCAGCAGCCCTAGACCACAAGCCGGGACCCAGTACTTC.